The 31 T cell receptor beta chains below come from one sample, sequenced in a study of blood T cells in healthy people across ages. PCR was performed a second time for roughly 7 to 12 cycles using a sample-barcoded 5' primer and a J-beta primer mix. MiXCR, applied by TCRdb to the 5' RACE reads, yields one record per CDR3 protein. The sample includes roughly 800,000 distinct CDR3 sequences, 55% to 75% of them seen just once. The sequenced sample consisted of blood. The source of these receptors is a man younger than 40 in good health.

The chain has TRBV6-2 or TRBV6-3 and TRBJ2-5; D is perhaps TRBD2 (5 bases). With the DNA end fitting TRBJ2-7 better, the J assignment may be wrong. Germline values: CDR1 MNHEY, CDR2 SVGEGT. The CDR3 contains 15 residues. CDR3 DNA: TGTGCCAGCAGTTACGACGGGGTGCTAGCCTACGAGCAGTACTTC. It encodes CASSYDGVLAYEQYF.

The rearrangement links TRBV10-3 to TRBJ1-2, with a possible D match to TRBD1 (6 bases). Germline CDR1 ENHRY, CDR2 SYGVKD. CDR3 length equals 13 residues. Deletions cut 4 bases from V and 8 bases from J, with 14 bases between. CDR3 sequence: CAISGGGGIGYTF. The CDR3 DNA reads TGTGCCATCAGTGGAGGGGGGGGTATCGGCTACACCTTC.

The table lists this clonotype with a few counts. The rearrangement joins TRBV11-2 to TRBJ2-3, with 10 bases fitting TRBD2. CDR1 SGHAT and CDR2 FQNNGV come from the germline V gene. V was clipped by 2 bases and J by 11 bases; unmatched bases: 10. The CDR3 is made up of 15 amino acids. The CDR3 loop reads CASSLWSSGGSGQYF. Here the CDR3 DNA reads TGTGCCAGCAGCTTATGGTCTAGCGGGGGTTCGGGGCAGTATTTT.

This rearrangement joins TRBV30 to TRBJ2-3; D not resolved. The CDR3 sequence is 13 residues long. Trimming cost V 0 bases and J 5 bases, with 9 bases left between them. Germline CDR1 reads GTSNPN; CDR2 reads SVGIG (reference sequence). The CDR3 bases are TGTGCCTGGAGTGTACTTGTAGGAGATACGCAGTATTTT. As protein: CAWSVLVGDTQYF.

The CDR3 region has the DNA TGTGCCAGCAACGGTCCGGGAGCCTACGAGCAGTACTTC. The encoded protein is CASNGPGAYEQYF. J is TRBJ2-7 and V is TRBV28, with D maybe TRBD2 (6 bases). V was cut by 7 bases and J by 2 bases, with 12 bases left in between. The CDR3 length is 13 residues. Germline CDR1 is MDHEN and CDR2 is SYDVKM.

V and J are TRBV11-1 and TRBJ2-1, with D possibly matching TRBD2 (6 bases). V gave up 8 bases and J gave up 3 bases, with 14 bases separating them. The CDR3 runs to 14 residues. Germline CDR1 and CDR2: SGHAT and FQDESV (reference sequence). The CDR3 loop is CASAGREVYNEQFF. CDR3 DNA: TGTGCCAGCGCTGGGCGGGAAGTCTACAATGAGCAGTTCTTC.

The gene calls are TRBV6-5 and TRBJ1-1; D not resolved. V lost 6 bases and J lost 2, with 13 bases in between. The CDR3 is 14 amino acids. CDR1 is MNHEY and CDR2 is SVGAGI in the germline V gene. In nucleotides, the CDR3 is TGTGCCAGCAGGGACCTTACAGCTAACACTGAAGCTTTCTTT. Translation gives CASRDLTANTEAFF.

This clonotype was recorded at least ten times. This chain connects TRBV20-1 to TRBJ2-3; D tentatively fits TRBD1 or TRBD2 (7 bases each). This CDR3 comprises 15 residues. The ends were cut back, 5 bases at V and 3 bases at J, with 18 bases in the middle. Germline loops: CDR1 DFQATT, CDR2 SNEGSKA (reference sequence). CDR3 sequence reads: CSAPRGGLTTDTQYF. CDR3 in DNA: TGCAGTGCTCCCAGGGGGGGCCTTACTACAGATACGCAGTATTTT.

The chain carries TRBV6-1 and TRBJ1-2; D remains ambiguous. Germline CDR1 is MNHNS and CDR2 is SASEGT. This CDR3 is built from 15 residues. V was trimmed by 0 bases and J by 6 bases, leaving 14 bases between them. The CDR3 region is CASSEAIAGNHGYTF. CDR3 DNA: TGTGCCAGCAGTGAAGCGATAGCCGGGAACCATGGCTACACCTTC.

The V gene is TRBV20-1, the J gene TRBJ2-5; D tentatively reads TRBD1 or TRBD2 (6 bases each). The length of the CDR3 is 14 residues. The germline V and J ends were trimmed by 7 bases and 11 bases, with 26 bases remaining between them. Germline V CDR1 and CDR2: DFQATT, SNEGSKA (reference sequence). This CDR3 is CSGRGRTPPWVQYF. CDR3 nucleotide sequence: TGCAGTGGACGGGGGCGCACCCCTCCCTGGGTTCAGTACTTC.

CDR3 bases: TGTGCCAGCAGCTGGGGGGGACGGGGGAACTACGAGCAGTACTTC. Amino acids: CASSWGGRGNYEQYF. V usage is TRBV11-2 and J usage is TRBJ2-7; 7 positions agree with TRBD2. The trim removed 4 bases at V and 3 bases at J, leaving 9 bases unmatched. The CDR3 totals 15 residues. Germline V gene data show CDR1 as SGHAT and CDR2 as FQNNGV.

The V call is TRBV7-2, the J call TRBJ2-7, with TRBD1 matching over 9 bases. With 4 bases clipped from V and 0 bases from J, the junction kept 4 bases outside the gene matches. The CDR3 is 15 residues long. Germline V lookup: CDR1 SGHTA, CDR2 FQGNSA. CDR3 amino acids: CASSSDRGSSYEQYF. As DNA, the CDR3 is TGTGCCAGCAGCTCGGACAGGGGAAGCTCCTACGAGCAGTACTTC.

This clonotype turned up a few times. The J gene is TRBJ2-3, the V gene TRBV29-1, with a weak D call TRBD2 (6 bases). Trimming took 0 bases from V and 6 from J, leaving 16 bases between them. Germline V CDR1 and CDR2: SQVTM, ANQGSEA. There are 15 residues in the CDR3. CDR3 DNA: TGCAGCGTTGAAGATGGGGGGAATTTGTGGGATACGCAGTATTTT. It translates to CSVEDGGNLWDTQYF.

This sequence joins TRBV6-2 or TRBV6-3 and TRBJ1-1; 7 positions match TRBD1. J was trimmed by 0 bases and V by 6 bases; bases with no gene match: 7. CDR1 MNHEY and CDR2 SVGEGT come from the germline V gene. CDR3 size: 15 residues. Written as DNA, the CDR3 is TGTGCCAGCAGCCATCCGGGACAGATGAACACTGAAGCTTTCTTT. Translated: CASSHPGQMNTEAFF.

The V gene is TRBV6-1, the J gene TRBJ2-3, with D hard to call. Trimming took off 4 bases at V and 3 bases at J, with 17 bases between the two ends. From germline, CDR1 is MNHNS and CDR2 SASEGT. This CDR3 contains 16 residues. In nucleotides, the CDR3 is TGTGCCAGCAGTGGAATGATGGTAGATAGGACAGATACGCAGTATTTT. This encodes CASSGMMVDRTDTQYF.

The chain has TRBV20-1 and TRBJ2-6; no reliable D call. The CDR3 extends over 13 amino acids. Trimming took 5 bases from V and 0 from J, leaving 5 bases between them. CDR1 DFQATT and CDR2 SNEGSKA come from the germline V gene (reference sequence). CDR3 region: CSAEFSGANVLTF. CDR3 bases: TGCAGTGCTGAGTTCTCTGGGGCCAACGTCCTGACTTTC.

This clonotype was seen a single time. The chain carries TRBV30 and TRBJ1-6; D not certain. The CDR3 has 14 residues. With 0 bases removed from V and 6 bases from J, the gap between germline ends came to 9 bases. Looked up from germline, CDR1 is GTSNPN and CDR2 is SVGIG (reference sequence). DNA for the CDR3: TGTGCCTGGAGTGTTCAGACTTCTAATTCACCCCTCCACTTT. Amino acids: CAWSVQTSNSPLHF. The complete variable domain, with remaining parts taken from reference TRBV30 and TRBJ1-6, reads SQTIHQWPATLVQPVGSPLSLECTVEGTSNPNLYWYRQAAGRGLQLLFYSVGIGQISSEVPQNLSASRPQDRQFILSSKKLLLSDSGFYLCAWSVQTSNSPLHFGNGTRLTVT.

The chain carries TRBV7-8 and TRBJ2-4; a possible D gene is TRBD1 (5 bases). The DNA end favors TRBJ2-7, so the J call may be wrong. This CDR3 is built from 15 residues. The germline gives CDR1 SGHVS, CDR2 FQNEAQ. The CDR3 reads CASSLGGRTTYEQYF. The CDR3 DNA reads TGTGCCAGCAGCTTAGGAGGACGGACAACCTACGAGCAGTACTTC.

J is TRBJ2-3 and V is TRBV7-2, with 14 bases identical to TRBD2. V lost 4 bases to trimming and J lost 5 bases; unmatched junction nucleotides: 11. The CDR3 runs to 18 residues. Germline V gives CDR1 SGHTA, CDR2 FQGNSA. This chain's CDR3 is CASSSRIGLAGGQDTQYF. CDR3 DNA sequence: TGTGCCAGCAGCTCACGAATCGGACTAGCGGGGGGTCAAGATACGCAGTATTTT.

The chain is built from TRBV9 and TRBJ2-3, with 12 bases lining up with TRBD2. CDR1 is SGDLS, CDR2 YYNGEE, per germline. V lost 0 bases to trimming and J lost 9 bases; unmatched junction nucleotides: 2. The CDR3 totals 14 residues. CDR3 protein: CASSVATSGRTQYF. CDR3 nucleotides: TGTGCCAGCAGCGTAGCTACTAGCGGGAGGACGCAGTATTTT.

The V gene is TRBV24-1, the J gene TRBJ2-3; D remains unclear. The ends were cut back, 5 bases at V and 8 bases at J, with 10 bases in the middle. This CDR3 is 12 amino acids long. The V gene's germline CDR1 is KGHDR and CDR2 SFDVKD. The CDR3 region is CATSASWGTQYF. DNA of the CDR3: TGTGCCACCAGTGCGAGCTGGGGTACGCAGTATTTT.

The V and J genes are TRBV2 and TRBJ1-1; 8 nucleotides agree with TRBD1. With 1 base clipped from V and 1 base from J, the junction kept 2 bases outside the gene matches. Germline V gene lookup returns CDR1 SNHLY and CDR2 FYNNEI. This CDR3 comprises 15 residues. The CDR3 DNA follows: TGTGCCAGCAGTGAAGTAGGGACAGGGAACACTGAAGCTTTCTTT. As protein: CASSEVGTGNTEAFF.

This clonotype was found a few times. The genes are TRBV4-2 and TRBJ1-5; no clear D gene. Between the trimmed V and J ends, which lost 0 bases and 4 bases, there was a span of 16 bases. There are 17 residues in the CDR3. The germline V gene encodes CDR1 LGHNA and CDR2 YNFKEQ. In DNA form, the CDR3 reads TGTGCCAGCAGCCAAGAGGTGTTGGCGGCCTTAAATCAGCCCCAGCATTTT. This gives the protein CASSQEVLAALNQPQHF.

The chain has TRBV6-1 and TRBJ2-7; D possibly uses TRBD1 or TRBD2 (7 bases each). Germline CDR1 and CDR2: MNHNS and SASEGT. V dropped 3 bases and J dropped 4 bases, with 16 bases sitting between them. The CDR3 spans 15 residues. The DNA of the CDR3 is TGTGCCAGCAGTGACTGGCGACAGGGAGGGTACGAGCAGTACTTC. Protein: CASSDWRQGGYEQYF.

This clonotype showed up just once. With a much larger clone just one base away, this may be a read error. The V gene is TRBV20-1, the J gene TRBJ2-4; no firm D call. V dropped 5 bases and J dropped 13 bases, with 24 bases sitting between them. The CDR3 has 14 amino acids. Per the germline V gene, CDR1 is DFQATT and CDR2 is SNEGSKA (reference sequence). In nucleotides, the CDR3 is TGCAGTGCTCCACGGTTCAGCTCCTACAATGAGCAGTACTTC. Translation: CSAPRFSSYNEQYF.

This clonotype came up a few times. This chain joins TRBV10-3 and TRBJ2-3, with D possibly being TRBD2 (6 bases). The V end lost 9 bases, the J end lost 1 base, and 11 bases lay between the germline ends. The CDR3 length is 13 residues. Germline CDR1 reads ENHRY; CDR2 reads SYGVKD. The CDR3 reads CAITREGTDTQYF. CDR3 bases: TGTGCCATAACGAGGGAGGGCACAGATACGCAGTATTTT.

Details on this clonotype: A read error is possible here, since a much larger clone lies one base away. V is TRBV14 and J is TRBJ2-1; 9 nucleotides match TRBD2. The germline gives CDR1 SGHDN, CDR2 FVKESK. V was pared by 7 bases and J by 1 base, with 2 bases of the junction left unmatched. The CDR3 has 14 amino acids. Here the CDR3 reads CASTLAGSYNEQFF. In DNA, the CDR3 is TGTGCCAGCACCCTAGCGGGGTCCTACAATGAGCAGTTCTTC.

This clonotype was counted once. The chain is built from TRBV24-1 and TRBJ1-2; TRBD1 might be the D (6 bases). Germline CDR1 KGHDR, CDR2 SFDVKD. The CDR3 covers 14 residues. The V and J ends lost 6 bases and 5 bases respectively, with 15 bases between them. Written as DNA, the CDR3 is TGTGCCACCAGTCCTTCGGGGGCCACGTATGGCTACACCTTC. Translating it yields CATSPSGATYGYTF.

The chain combines TRBV28 with TRBJ1-4, with D uncertain. Germline CDR1 reads MDHEN; CDR2 reads SYDVKM. The ends were cut back, 4 bases at V and 4 bases at J, with 16 bases in the middle. This CDR3 comprises 16 residues. Here the CDR3 DNA reads TGTGCCAGCAGTTCCCCCGGTGGGGAGATTAATGAAAAACTGTTTTTT. This sequence encodes CASSSPGGEINEKLFF.

The J gene is TRBJ2-1, the V gene TRBV7-9; D remains unclear. CDR3 length equals 16 residues. CDR1 and CDR2 (germline): SEHNR, FQNEAQ (reference sequence). V lost 4 bases to trimming and J lost 4 bases, with 17 bases between them. The chain's CDR3 is CASSSRTQSQYNEQFF. CDR3 bases: TGTGCCAGCAGCTCCAGGACCCAATCTCAGTACAATGAGCAGTTCTTC.

This clonotype turned up a few times. The genes are TRBV3-1 and TRBJ2-5, with a possible D match to TRBD2 (5 bases). The better agreement between TRBJ2-7 and the DNA end casts doubt on the J call. Germline-derived CDR1 and CDR2 are LGHDT and YNNKEL (reference sequence). The CDR3 is made up of 14 amino acids. The CDR3 loop reads CASSQRGRHNEQYF. CDR3 DNA sequence: TGTGCCAGCAGCCAAAGAGGGAGACATAACGAGCAGTACTTC.